These 8 T cell receptor beta chains originate from one sample sequenced in a study of naive and memory T cell subsets. The beta constant-region primer was an equimolar mix of two oligonucleotides covering TRBC1 and TRBC2. TCRdb recomputed calls from the UMI-ligation and nested PCR reads with MiXCR, one row per CDR3 protein. This table has roughly 91,000 distinct CDR3 sequences, around 13% appearing once. Sequencing was carried out using central memory CD4+ T cells from blood. The receptor set was obtained from a human donor in good health.

V gene TRBV30 combines with J gene TRBJ2-1; no clear D gene. Trimming pared 5 bases from V and 7 bases from J, leaving 6 bases between. Germline CDR1 is GTSNPN and CDR2 is SVGIG (reference sequence). The CDR3 is made up of 10 amino acids. CDR3 in DNA: TGTGCCTGGGGTATGAATGAGCAGTTCTTC. Amino acid sequence: CAWGMNEQFF.

This clonotype was found many times. The rearrangement links TRBV6-2 or TRBV6-3 to TRBJ2-2; D remains ambiguous. CDR1 and CDR2 from the germline V gene are MNHEY and SVGEGT. This CDR3 contains 17 residues. Trimming took off 0 bases at V and 3 bases at J, with 14 bases between the two ends. CDR3 nucleotides: TGTGCCAGCAGTTACTCGAGTGGACGGAAGTACACCGGGGAGCTGTTTTTT. It codes for CASSYSSGRKYTGELFF.

This chain uses TRBV24-1 with TRBJ2-3; unclear D gene. The CDR3 totals 13 residues. Trimming took off 8 bases at V and 3 bases at J, with 11 bases between the two ends. CDR1 is KGHDR and CDR2 is SFDVKD in the germline V gene. CDR3 amino acids: CATMGYGTDTQYF. The CDR3 nucleotides read TGTGCCACCATGGGATATGGGACAGATACGCAGTATTTT.

The table lists this clonotype with many counts. The chain employs TRBV15 and TRBJ2-5; no reliable D call. The CDR3 contains 12 residues. V was shortened by 0 bases and J by 1 base, with 0 bases between the two germline ends. Germline V lookup: CDR1 LNHNV, CDR2 YYDKDF (reference sequence). CDR3 sequence: CATSRDQETQYF. CDR3 nucleotide sequence: TGTGCCACCAGCAGAGACCAAGAGACCCAGTACTTC. The entire variable domain, with the rest obtained from reference TRBV15 and TRBJ2-5, is as follows: DAMVIQNPRYQVTQFGKPVTLSCSQTLNHNVMYWYQQKSSQAPKLLFHYYDKDFNNEADTPDNFQSRRPNTSFCFLDIRSPGLGDTAMYLCATSRDQETQYFGPGTRLLVL.

The chain joins TRBV12-5 to TRBJ2-1, with 8 nucleotides matching TRBD2. Germline assignment: CDR1 LGHNT and CDR2 FRNRAP. The V and J ends lost 3 bases and 9 bases, in that order; junction bases with no gene match: 7. This CDR3 contains 14 residues. The CDR3 DNA sequence: TGTGCTAGTGGTTTCCGGGAGGGCCTGGGTGAGCAGTTCTTC. Translated, it gives CASGFREGLGEQFF. Full variable domain (outside the CDR3, taken from reference TRBV12-5 and TRBJ2-1): DARVTQTPRHKVTEMGQEVTMRCQPILGHNTVFWYRQTMMQGLELLAYFRNRAPLDDSGMPKDRFSAEMPDATLATLKIQPSEPRDSAVYFCASGFREGLGEQFFGPGTRLTVL.

In its sample, this clonotype was seen a few times. The genes are TRBV18 and TRBJ2-3, with a weak D call TRBD2 (5 bases). The CDR3 has 15 residues. CDR1 is KGHSH and CDR2 is LQKENI in the germline V gene. The V end lost 0 bases, the J end lost 1 base, and 8 bases lay between the germline ends. The CDR3, as DNA: TGTGCCAGCTCACCACCGGGAGATCGCACAGATACGCAGTATTTT. Translating gives CASSPPGDRTDTQYF.

The J gene is TRBJ2-3, the V gene TRBV20-1; TRBD2 matches at 11 bases. The length of the CDR3 is 16 residues. Germline V gene sequence: CDR1 DFQATT, CDR2 SNEGSKA (reference sequence). Germline trimming cut 5 bases from V and 2 bases from J; bases unmatched to any gene: 9. CDR3 nucleotides: TGCAGTGCTCCCCTTAGCGGGAGGGCCGACACAGATACGCAGTATTTT. Protein sequence: CSAPLSGRADTDTQYF.

This clonotype was seen a few times. The chain is built from TRBV7-3 and TRBJ2-1, with a possible D match to TRBD2 (6 bases). Germline loops: CDR1 SGHTA, CDR2 FQGTGA. The length of the CDR3 is 14 residues. The V end was cut by 5 bases, the J end by 10 bases, with 18 bases between. For the CDR3, the DNA is TGTGCCAGCAGCCCCCTGGGAGGAGAAACAGAGCAGTTCTTC. It codes for CASSPLGGETEQFF.